This section outlines one T cell receptor beta chain sequence together with its context. Per the authors' pipeline: Cell counts per sample came from amplifying reference gene primers. Assay: immunoSEQ multiplex PCR; the TCRdb copy retains only in-frame clones and omits some. From that table come the V and J calls and clone size; the DNA was used to work out D and trimming. The sample has 200,000 to 250,000 clones; roughly four fifths are singletons. The data were taken from a study of blood T cell repertoires in COVID-19. Whole-study context: Sites in the United States, Italy and Spain provided acute and convalescent COVID-19 samples. The cDNA or gDNA used as material had been derived from T cells, B-cell-depleted T cells, or PBMCs.

This CDR3 contains 15 residues. The V end lost 4 bases, the J end lost 9 bases, and 19 bases lay between the germline ends. CDR1 and CDR2 from the germline V gene are SGHTA and FQGNSA. Sample: peripheral blood. The chain couples TRBV7-2 to TRBJ2-1; D is undetermined. This clonotype was obtained from a woman in her sixties or seventies with acute or convalescent COVID-19. CDR3 DNA: TGTGCCAGCAGCTCTGCGCGGTCCCCCTGGATTGAGCAGTTCTTC. Encoded protein: CASSSARSPWIEQFF.